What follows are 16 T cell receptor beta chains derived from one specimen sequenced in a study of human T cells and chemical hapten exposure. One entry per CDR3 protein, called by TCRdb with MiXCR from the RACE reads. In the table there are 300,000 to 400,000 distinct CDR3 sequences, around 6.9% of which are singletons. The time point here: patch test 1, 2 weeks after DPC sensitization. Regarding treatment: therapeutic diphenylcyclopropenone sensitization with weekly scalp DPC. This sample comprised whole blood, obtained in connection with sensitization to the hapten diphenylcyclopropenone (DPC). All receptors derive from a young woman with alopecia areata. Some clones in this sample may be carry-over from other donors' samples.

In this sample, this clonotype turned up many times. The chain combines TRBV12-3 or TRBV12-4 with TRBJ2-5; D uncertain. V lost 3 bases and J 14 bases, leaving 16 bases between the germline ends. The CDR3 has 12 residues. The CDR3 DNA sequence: TGTGCCAGCAGTTTTAGGTCCACCACGGTCTACTTC. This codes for CASSFRSTTVYF.

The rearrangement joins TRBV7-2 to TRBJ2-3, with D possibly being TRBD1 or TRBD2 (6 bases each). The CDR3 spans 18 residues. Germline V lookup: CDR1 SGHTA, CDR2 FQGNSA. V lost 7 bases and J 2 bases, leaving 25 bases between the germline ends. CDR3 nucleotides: TGTGCCAGCACCCCGCGAATGGGGGGCGGGTTCTCCACAGATACGCAGTATTTT. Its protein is CASTPRMGGGFSTDTQYF.

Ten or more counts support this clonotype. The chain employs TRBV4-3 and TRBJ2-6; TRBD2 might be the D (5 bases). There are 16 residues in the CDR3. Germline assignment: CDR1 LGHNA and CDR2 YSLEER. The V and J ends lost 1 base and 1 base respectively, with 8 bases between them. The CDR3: CASSQATGSGANVLTF. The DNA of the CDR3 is TGCGCCAGCAGCCAAGCCACGGGGTCTGGGGCCAACGTCCTGACTTTC.

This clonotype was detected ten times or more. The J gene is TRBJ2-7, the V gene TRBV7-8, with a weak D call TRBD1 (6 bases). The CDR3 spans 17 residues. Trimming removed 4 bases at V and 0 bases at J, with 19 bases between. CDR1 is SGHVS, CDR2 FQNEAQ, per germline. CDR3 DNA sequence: TGTGCCAGCAGCTCCCTCCGGGACACTTACTCCTCCTACGAGCAGTACTTC. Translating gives CASSSLRDTYSSYEQYF.

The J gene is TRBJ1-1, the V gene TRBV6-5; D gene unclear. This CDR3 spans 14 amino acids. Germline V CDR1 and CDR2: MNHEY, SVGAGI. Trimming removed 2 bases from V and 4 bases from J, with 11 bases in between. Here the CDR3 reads CASSYVLTATEAFF. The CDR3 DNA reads TGTGCCAGCAGTTACGTCCTCACCGCCACTGAAGCTTTCTTT.

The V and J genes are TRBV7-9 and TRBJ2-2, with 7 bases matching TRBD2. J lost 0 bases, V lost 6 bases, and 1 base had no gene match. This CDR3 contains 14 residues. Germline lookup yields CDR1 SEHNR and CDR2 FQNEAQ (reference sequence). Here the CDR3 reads CASSTSANTGELFF. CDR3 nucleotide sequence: TGTGCCAGCAGTACTAGCGCGAACACCGGGGAGCTGTTTTTT.

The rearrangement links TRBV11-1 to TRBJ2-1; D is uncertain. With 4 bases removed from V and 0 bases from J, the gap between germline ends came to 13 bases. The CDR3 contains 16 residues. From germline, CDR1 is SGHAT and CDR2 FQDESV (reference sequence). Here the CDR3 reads CASSYRAKVSYNEQFF. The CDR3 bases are TGTGCCAGCAGCTATAGGGCCAAAGTCTCCTACAATGAGCAGTTCTTC.

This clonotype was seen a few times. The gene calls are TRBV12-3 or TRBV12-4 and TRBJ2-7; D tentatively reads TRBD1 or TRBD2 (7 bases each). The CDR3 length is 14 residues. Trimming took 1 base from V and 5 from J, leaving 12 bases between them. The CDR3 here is CASSLGEGANEQYF. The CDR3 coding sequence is TGTGCCAGCAGTTTAGGGGAGGGGGCGAACGAGCAGTACTTC.

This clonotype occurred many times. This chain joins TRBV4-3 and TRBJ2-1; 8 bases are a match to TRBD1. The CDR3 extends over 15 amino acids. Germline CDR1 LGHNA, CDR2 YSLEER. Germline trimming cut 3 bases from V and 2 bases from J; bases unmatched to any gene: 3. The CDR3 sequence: CASSQDRDPYNEQFF. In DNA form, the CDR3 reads TGCGCCAGCAGCCAGGACAGGGACCCCTACAATGAGCAGTTCTTC.

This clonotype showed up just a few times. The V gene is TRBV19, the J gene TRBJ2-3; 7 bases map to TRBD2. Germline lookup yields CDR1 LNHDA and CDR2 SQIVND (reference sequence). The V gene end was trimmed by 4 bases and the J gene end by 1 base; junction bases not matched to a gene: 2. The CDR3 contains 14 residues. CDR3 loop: CASSTRGGTDTQYF. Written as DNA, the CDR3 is TGTGCCAGTAGTACTCGGGGGGGCACAGATACGCAGTATTTT.

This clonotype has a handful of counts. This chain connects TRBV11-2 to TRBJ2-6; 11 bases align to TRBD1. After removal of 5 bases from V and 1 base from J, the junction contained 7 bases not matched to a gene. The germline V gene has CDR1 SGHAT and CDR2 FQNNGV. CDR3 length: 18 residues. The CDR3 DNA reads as TGTGCCAGCAGCCTCGGGACAGGGGGAATTTCTGGGGCCAACGTCCTGACTTTC. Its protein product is CASSLGTGGISGANVLTF.

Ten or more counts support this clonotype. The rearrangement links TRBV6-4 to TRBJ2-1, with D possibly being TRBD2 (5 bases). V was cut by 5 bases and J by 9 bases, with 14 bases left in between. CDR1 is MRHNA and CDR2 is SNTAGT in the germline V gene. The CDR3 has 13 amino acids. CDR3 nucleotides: TGTGCCAGCAGTTCGACTACCTTTGGTGAGCAGTTCTTC. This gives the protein CASSSTTFGEQFF.

The CDR3 spells CASSLRQEHQETQYF. The CDR3, as DNA: TGTGCCAGCAGCCTAAGACAGGAACATCAAGAGACCCAGTACTTC. V and J are TRBV7-6 and TRBJ2-5; tentative D call: TRBD1 (6 bases). This CDR3 comprises 15 residues. V lost 5 bases to trimming and J lost 2 bases, with 15 bases between them. Germline values: CDR1 SGHVS, CDR2 FNYEAQ. The full variable domain, with the rest looked up from reference TRBV7-6 and TRBJ2-5, is GAGVSQSPRYKVTKRGQDVALRCDPISGHVSLYWYRQALGQGPEFLTYFNYEAQQDKSGLPNDRFSAERPEGSISTLTIQRTEQRDSAMYRCASSLRQEHQETQYFGPGTRLLVL.

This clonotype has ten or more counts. CDR3 amino acids: CASSLGSGALLEQYF. In DNA form, the CDR3 reads TGTGCCAGCAGCCTCGGGTCGGGGGCCCTATTGGAGCAGTACTTC. The chain combines TRBV13 with TRBJ2-7; TRBD1 or TRBD2 may be the D gene (6 bases each). Germline-derived CDR1 and CDR2 are PRHDT and FYEKMQ (reference sequence). The germline V and J ends were trimmed by 5 bases and 7 bases, with 21 bases remaining between them. CDR3 size: 15 residues.

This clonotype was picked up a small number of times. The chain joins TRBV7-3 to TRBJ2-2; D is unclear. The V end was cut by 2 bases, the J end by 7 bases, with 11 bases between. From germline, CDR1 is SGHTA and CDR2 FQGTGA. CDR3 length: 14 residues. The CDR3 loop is CASSLEQSGGELFF. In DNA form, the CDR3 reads TGTGCCAGCAGCTTAGAACAAAGTGGCGGGGAGCTGTTTTTT.

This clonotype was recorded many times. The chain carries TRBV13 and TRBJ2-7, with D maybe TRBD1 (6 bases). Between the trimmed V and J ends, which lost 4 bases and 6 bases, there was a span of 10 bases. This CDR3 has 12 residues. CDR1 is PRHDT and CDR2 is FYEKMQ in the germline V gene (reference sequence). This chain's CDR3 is CASSSVQGEQYF. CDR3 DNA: TGTGCCAGCAGCTCAGTACAGGGCGAGCAGTACTTC. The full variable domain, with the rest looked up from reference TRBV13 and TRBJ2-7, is AAGVIQSPRHLIKEKRETATLKCYPIPRHDTVYWYQQGPGQDPQFLISFYEKMQSDKGSIPDRFSAQQFSDYHSELNMSSLELGDSALYFCASSSVQGEQYFGPGTRLTVT.